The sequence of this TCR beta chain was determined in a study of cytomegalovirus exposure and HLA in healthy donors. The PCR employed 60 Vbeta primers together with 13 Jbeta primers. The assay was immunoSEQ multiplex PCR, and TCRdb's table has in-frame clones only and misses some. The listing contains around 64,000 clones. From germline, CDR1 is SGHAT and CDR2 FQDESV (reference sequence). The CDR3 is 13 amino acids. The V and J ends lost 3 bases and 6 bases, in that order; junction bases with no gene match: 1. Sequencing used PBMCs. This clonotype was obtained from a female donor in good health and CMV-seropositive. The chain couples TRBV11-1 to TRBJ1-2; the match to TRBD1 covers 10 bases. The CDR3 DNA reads TGTGCCAGCAGCTTGGACAGGGGGGATGGCTACACCTTC. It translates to CASSLDRGDGYTF.